What follows are 32 T cell receptor beta chains derived from one specimen sequenced in a study of blood T cell repertoires in COVID-19. This table comes from immunoSEQ multiplex PCR, and its TCRdb copy is limited to in-frame clones, with some not included. Here the sample spans 55,000 to 80,000 clones, around 78% being singletons. The sequenced sample consisted of peripheral blood. The origin of the receptors is a woman aged 80 or older with acute or convalescent COVID-19.

J is TRBJ1-1 and V is TRBV5-5; TRBD1 matches 7 bases. V trimming: 4 bases; J trimming: 3 bases; junction bases outside the gene matches: 6. The CDR3 spans 14 residues. CDR1 and CDR2 (germline): SGHKS, YYEKEE (reference sequence). CDR3 sequence (DNA): TGTGCCAGCAGCCTCCCGACAGGGTACACTGAAGCTTTCTTT. Amino acid sequence: CASSLPTGYTEAFF.

The CDR3 region is CASSRYRDITEAFF. As DNA, the CDR3 is TGTGCCAGCAGCCGCTACAGGGATATCACTGAAGCTTTCTTT. This chain connects TRBV6-5 to TRBJ1-1; maybe TRBD1 (6 bases). Germline CDR1 is MNHEY and CDR2 is SVGAGI. This CDR3 has 14 amino acids. Trimming pared 6 bases from V and 4 bases from J, leaving 15 bases between.

The rearrangement joins TRBV27 to TRBJ2-5; 8 bases match TRBD1. The CDR3 covers 15 residues. Trimming at V came to 4 bases and at J to 3 bases, leaving 7 bases not matched to a gene. Looked up from germline, CDR1 is MNHEY and CDR2 is SMNVEV (reference sequence). The CDR3 loop reads CASSSSGTGEETQYF. The DNA for the CDR3 is TGTGCCAGCAGTTCTTCCGGGACAGGAGAAGAGACCCAGTACTTC.

This clone was observed a single time. CDR3 nucleotide sequence: TGTGCCAGCAGCCCAGCTTGGGGTGGACACTACGAGCAGTACTTC. This translates into CASSPAWGGHYEQYF. The rearrangement links TRBV3-1 (or the pseudogene TRBV3-2) to TRBJ2-7; weak D call: TRBD1 (5 bases). Per germline, CDR1 LGHDT and CDR2 YNNKEL (reference sequence). The V and J ends lost 4 bases and 3 bases respectively, with 16 bases between them. The CDR3 loop spans 15 amino acids.

The chain has TRBV7-9 and TRBJ1-1, with 9 nucleotides matching TRBD1. The junction had 13 bases not matched to a gene; V was cut back by 10 bases and J by 10 bases. Germline V CDR1 and CDR2: SEHNR, FQNEAQ (reference sequence). The CDR3 extends over 13 amino acids. The CDR3 region is CATHLGTGGRAFF. The CDR3 DNA sequence: TGTGCCACCCATTTGGGTACAGGGGGCAGAGCTTTCTTT.

This chain links TRBV7-8 with TRBJ2-2; 9 bases agree with TRBD2. V trimming: 5 bases; J trimming: 4 bases; junction bases outside the gene matches: 11. The CDR3 sequence is 17 residues long. Germline V gives CDR1 SGHVS, CDR2 FQNEAQ. As DNA, the CDR3 is TGTGCCAGCAGCCCTGGGGCGGCGCGGGGGGGCACCGGGGAGCTGTTTTTT. This codes for CASSPGAARGGTGELFF.

This chain uses TRBV4-2 with TRBJ2-7, with a tentative D call TRBD1 (6 bases). From germline, CDR1 is LGHNA and CDR2 YNFKEQ. CDR3 length equals 15 residues. V was pared by 1 base and J by 2 bases, with 12 bases between. The CDR3 sequence is CASSQVFGTTYEQYF. CDR3 bases: TGTGCCAGCAGCCAAGTCTTCGGGACAACCTACGAGCAGTACTTC.

The J gene is TRBJ2-1, the V gene TRBV2; 7 nucleotides line up with TRBD1. CDR1 and CDR2 from the germline V gene are SNHLY and FYNNEI. The length of the CDR3 is 15 residues. J was trimmed by 9 bases and V by 0 bases; bases with no gene match: 8. Here the CDR3 reads CASSEAYRGRGEQFF. The CDR3 nucleotides are TGTGCCAGCAGTGAAGCGTACAGGGGCCGGGGTGAGCAGTTCTTC.

The chain is built from TRBV11-1 and TRBJ1-2; TRBD1 matches 10 bases. CDR3 length equals 12 residues. V lost 9 bases and J lost 5; bases outside the gene matches: 3. The V gene's germline CDR1 is SGHAT and CDR2 FQDESV (reference sequence). The CDR3 nucleotides are TGTGCCAGTGGACAGGGGGAATATGGCTACACCTTC. Translating it yields CASGQGEYGYTF. The full variable domain, its missing parts supplied by reference TRBV11-1 and TRBJ1-2, is EAEVAQSPRYKITEKSQAVAFWCDPISGHATLYWYRQILGQGPELLVQFQDESVVDDSQLPKDRFSAERLKGVDSTLKIQPAELGDSAMYLCASGQGEYGYTFGSGTRLTVV.

V and J are TRBV7-3 and TRBJ2-1; D is unclear. The ends were cut back, 1 base at V and 7 bases at J, with 8 bases in the middle. Looked up from germline, CDR1 is SGHTA and CDR2 is FQGTGA. The CDR3 contains 13 residues. The CDR3 sequence is CASSLIAGNEQFF. The DNA of the CDR3 is TGTGCCAGCAGCTTAATAGCTGGGAATGAGCAGTTCTTC.

This clone was seen a few times. The V call is TRBV5-1, the J call TRBJ2-7; TRBD2 matches at 12 bases. Trimming at V came to 1 base and at J to 4 bases, leaving 3 bases not matched to a gene. This CDR3 is 15 amino acids long. The germline gives CDR1 SGHRS, CDR2 YFSETQ. CDR3 coding DNA: TGCGCCAGCAGCTTGACTAGCGGGGGGTTTTACGAGCAGTACTTC. This sequence encodes CASSLTSGGFYEQYF.

CDR3 sequence: CASSSWGEEEKLFF. The CDR3 region has the DNA TGTGCCAGCAGTTCTTGGGGCGAGGAGGAAAAACTGTTTTTT. This chain links TRBV6-5 with TRBJ1-4; D is possibly TRBD1 (5 bases). From germline, CDR1 is MNHEY and CDR2 SVGAGI. Trimming left V 4 bases short and J 8 bases short, with 14 bases between. CDR3 length equals 14 residues.

This clone has just one count. The rearrangement uses TRBV10-3 and TRBJ1-1, with 8 bases lining up with TRBD1. CDR3 size: 14 residues. Trimming removed 4 bases from V and 0 bases from J; junction bases left unmatched: 1. Germline lookup yields CDR1 ENHRY and CDR2 SYGVKD. CDR3: CAISGGQVNTEAFF. In DNA, the CDR3 is TGTGCCATCAGTGGGGGACAGGTGAACACTGAAGCTTTCTTT.

The rearrangement links TRBV14 to TRBJ2-1; 10 bases match TRBD1. J lost 8 bases, V lost 0 bases, and 4 bases had no gene match. From germline, CDR1 is SGHDN and CDR2 FVKESK. This CDR3 region has 15 residues. CDR3: CASSQDRQGADEQFF. In nucleotides, the CDR3 is TGTGCCAGCAGCCAAGATCGACAGGGGGCGGATGAGCAGTTCTTC.

The chain links TRBV7-2 to TRBJ1-4, with 9 bases fitting TRBD1. J was trimmed by 7 bases and V by 3 bases; bases with no gene match: 9. The V gene's germline CDR1 is SGHTA and CDR2 FQGNSA. The CDR3 covers 16 residues. The CDR3 is CASSFNRGRGSEKLFF. The CDR3 nucleotides are TGTGCCAGCAGCTTCAACAGGGGGCGGGGGAGTGAAAAACTGTTTTTT.

The chain joins TRBV6-5 to TRBJ2-1, with 10 bases lining up with TRBD2. The CDR3 extends over 15 amino acids. V lost 7 bases, J lost 10 bases, and 13 bases stayed unmatched. CDR1 is MNHEY and CDR2 is SVGAGI in the germline V gene. The CDR3 loop reads CASNRASGSVREQFF. The CDR3 region has the DNA TGTGCCAGCAATCGGGCTAGCGGGAGTGTACGGGAGCAGTTCTTC.

The V call is TRBV19, the J call TRBJ1-1, with TRBD1 matching 11 bases. CDR3 size: 14 residues. Trimming removed 1 base from V and 10 bases from J; junction bases left unmatched: 5. Germline V gene sequence: CDR1 LNHDA, CDR2 SQIVND (reference sequence). DNA of the CDR3: TGTGCCAGTAGTATAGGACGGACAGGGGGCCGAGCTTTCTTT. As protein: CASSIGRTGGRAFF.

This chain uses TRBV5-1 with TRBJ2-2, with D possibly TRBD1 on 6 matching bases. Germline CDR1 and CDR2: SGHRS and YFSETQ. Deletions cut 1 base from V and 6 bases from J, with 13 bases between. The CDR3 spans 15 residues. CDR3 DNA sequence: TGCGCCAGCAGCTTGCTGGGGGCCGCCGCCGGGGAGCTGTTTTTT. Residues: CASSLLGAAAGELFF.

The chain recombines TRBV6-5 with TRBJ2-7, with 7 bases that match TRBD1. Germline V gene data show CDR1 as MNHEY and CDR2 as SVGAGI. V dropped 10 bases and J dropped 7; count of bases not matched to a gene: 19. This CDR3 contains 15 residues. In DNA, the CDR3 is TGTGCCACAGGGACAGAAACTTTAGTGTTGCGGGAGCAGTACTTC. Translating it yields CATGTETLVLREQYF.

This sequence joins TRBV7-8 and TRBJ2-2, with 10 positions matching TRBD2. The length of the CDR3 is 18 residues. J was trimmed by 4 bases and V by 1 base; bases with no gene match: 9. Germline V gives CDR1 SGHVS, CDR2 FQNEAQ. CDR3 amino acids: CASSLVSQLAGITGELFF. The DNA for the CDR3 is TGTGCCAGCAGCTTAGTCTCTCAACTAGCGGGAATCACCGGGGAGCTGTTTTTT.

The genes are TRBV6-2 or TRBV6-3 and TRBJ1-2; D uncertain. The germline V gene has CDR1 MNHEY and CDR2 SVGEGT. This CDR3 has 14 amino acids. V was trimmed by 2 bases and J by 2 bases, leaving 9 bases between them. As DNA, the CDR3 is TGTGCCAGCAGTTACAATGGCAGGAACTATGGCTACACCTTC. Its translation is CASSYNGRNYGYTF.

This sequence joins TRBV15 and TRBJ1-2; tentatively, D is TRBD1 (5 bases). This CDR3 is built from 16 residues. V lost 0 bases, J lost 1 base, and 12 bases lay in between. Germline CDR1 reads LNHNV; CDR2 reads YYDKDF (reference sequence). The CDR3 is CATSRDFGQLNYGYTF. The CDR3 DNA reads TGTGCCACCAGCAGAGACTTCGGACAACTTAACTATGGCTACACCTTC.

The sample holds one count of this clone. The chain recombines TRBV18 with TRBJ1-1, with TRBD1 as a possible D gene (6 bases). The CDR3 spans 14 residues. The V gene lost 8 bases and the J gene lost 0 bases, with 13 bases spanning the gap. Germline V gene sequence: CDR1 KGHSH, CDR2 LQKENI. Here the CDR3 DNA reads TGTGCCAGCCGCGTCACAGGGATGAACACTGAAGCTTTCTTT. Protein product: CASRVTGMNTEAFF. Filled out from reference TRBV18 and TRBJ1-1, the complete variable domain reads NAGVMQNPRHLVRRRGQEARLRCSPMKGHSHVYWYRQLPEEGLKFMVYLQKENIIDESGMPKERFSAEFPKEGPSILRIQQVVRGDSAAYFCASRVTGMNTEAFFGQGTRLTVV.

The rearrangement uses TRBV18 and TRBJ1-3, with a weak D call TRBD1 (6 bases). Trimming cost V 1 base and J 4 bases, with 20 bases left between them. The CDR3 sequence is 18 residues long. The V gene's germline CDR1 is KGHSH and CDR2 LQKENI. Here the CDR3 DNA reads TGTGCCAGCTCACCACTAGGCCTTGGACAGCTACACGGAAACACCATATATTTT. Translated: CASSPLGLGQLHGNTIYF.

A few counts support this clone. The rearrangement uses TRBV29-1 and TRBJ2-2; 7 positions match TRBD2. Germline loops: CDR1 SQVTM, CDR2 ANQGSEA. V trimming: 4 bases; J trimming: 7 bases; junction bases outside the gene matches: 9. The length of the CDR3 is 14 residues. CDR3 loop: CSVAVREWGGELFF. Here the CDR3 DNA reads TGCAGCGTTGCAGTGCGGGAGTGGGGCGGGGAGCTGTTTTTT.

The chain joins TRBV30 to TRBJ2-7; 9 nucleotides agree with TRBD1. The V gene's germline CDR1 is GTSNPN and CDR2 SVGIG (reference sequence). V trimming: 7 bases; J trimming: 9 bases; junction bases outside the gene matches: 16. This CDR3 has 14 residues. The CDR3 nucleotides read TGTGCCTCGGACAGGGGCCGGAATCAGGGAGGGCAGTACTTC. Translating it yields CASDRGRNQGGQYF. The entire variable domain, with the rest obtained from reference TRBV30 and TRBJ2-7, is as follows: SQTIHQWPATLVQPVGSPLSLECTVEGTSNPNLYWYRQAAGRGLQLLFYSVGIGQISSEVPQNLSASRPQDRQFILSSKKLLLSDSGFYLCASDRGRNQGGQYFGPGTRLTVT.

V is TRBV19 and J is TRBJ2-1, with D possibly matching TRBD1 (5 bases). This CDR3 region has 14 residues. Deletions cut 2 bases from V and 2 bases from J, with 7 bases between. From germline, CDR1 is LNHDA and CDR2 SQIVND (reference sequence). The CDR3 reads CASSIRGTYNEQFF. As DNA, the CDR3 is TGTGCCAGTAGTATAAGGGGTACCTACAATGAGCAGTTCTTC.

The J gene is TRBJ1-2, the V gene TRBV6-1, with 9 bases lining up with TRBD1. J lost 8 bases, V lost 2 bases, and 6 bases had no gene match. The CDR3 runs 14 residues. Germline CDR1 MNHNS, CDR2 SASEGT. CDR3 nucleotides: TGTGCCAGCAGTGAACTACAGGGGGCGGGAGGCTACACCTTC. It translates to CASSELQGAGGYTF.

The V gene is TRBV27, the J gene TRBJ2-1; TRBD2 aligns across 10 bases. With 3 bases clipped from V and 2 bases from J, the junction kept 10 bases outside the gene matches. Germline CDR1 reads MNHEY; CDR2 reads SMNVEV (reference sequence). This CDR3 has 18 amino acids. CDR3 sequence: CASSLDGSGRIPYNEQFF. Written as DNA, the CDR3 is TGTGCCAGCAGTTTGGACGGTAGCGGGAGGATCCCCTACAATGAGCAGTTCTTC.

V usage is TRBV7-9 and J usage is TRBJ2-3; 7 bases fit TRBD2. The CDR3 covers 16 residues. V trimming: 5 bases; J trimming: 1 base; junction bases outside the gene matches: 9. Germline V gives CDR1 SEHNR, CDR2 FQNEAQ (reference sequence). In DNA, the CDR3 is TGTGCCAGCAGCCCGCCGGTTCGGGAGGGCACAGATACGCAGTATTTT. Residues: CASSPPVREGTDTQYF.

This clone was recorded only once. V gene TRBV4-2 combines with J gene TRBJ2-5, with D hard to call. This CDR3 region has 15 residues. With 1 base removed from V and 5 bases from J, the gap between germline ends came to 14 bases. Germline-derived CDR1 and CDR2 are LGHNA and YNFKEQ. CDR3 in DNA: TGTGCCAGCAGCCAAGGAGGCGCGCCCGACGAGACCCAGTACTTC. As protein: CASSQGGAPDETQYF.

The chain is built from TRBV5-1 and TRBJ1-3; D is perhaps TRBD1 (6 bases). Germline-derived CDR1 and CDR2 are SGHRS and YFSETQ. This CDR3 spans 15 amino acids. V shed 0 bases and J shed 0 bases, with 7 bases lying between them. The CDR3 nucleotides are TGCGCCAGCAGCTTGGGGACAGTCTCTGGAAACACCATATATTTT. Translation: CASSLGTVSGNTIYF.